This entry lists 29 T cell receptor beta chains sequenced from one sample in a study of response to subunit inactivated influenza vaccine. TCRdb reprocessed the RT-PCR reads via MiXCR and lists one record per CDR3 protein. The sample shows about 530,000 distinct CDR3 sequences, roughly 10% of them seen only once. Source: PBMCs from blood, taken on the day of vaccination. These receptors were collected from a man in his fifties who received an inactivated influenza vaccine.

Ten or more counts support this clonotype. CDR3 in amino acids: CASSFGSANTGELFF. In nucleotides, the CDR3 is TGTGCCAGCAGTTTCGGGTCCGCGAACACCGGGGAGCTGTTTTTT. The chain combines TRBV12-3 or TRBV12-4 with TRBJ2-2; D is unclear. The CDR3 consists of 15 residues. V was clipped by 3 bases and J by 0 bases, with 8 bases between them.

This clonotype occurred a few times. This rearrangement joins TRBV7-2 to TRBJ2-3; 7 nucleotides line up with TRBD1. Germline CDR1 is SGHTA and CDR2 is FQGNSA. This CDR3 spans 17 amino acids. V was pared by 1 base and J by 3 bases, with 10 bases of the junction left unmatched. CDR3 protein: CASSLGANRGTTDTQYF. Here the CDR3 DNA reads TGTGCCAGCAGCTTAGGGGCCAACAGGGGTACTACAGATACGCAGTATTTT.

This clonotype was seen repeatedly, ten times or more. The chain combines TRBV20-1 with TRBJ1-1; D is uncertain. V was clipped by 2 bases and J by 0 bases, with 7 bases between them. CDR1 and CDR2 from the germline V gene are DFQATT and SNEGSKA (reference sequence). The CDR3 covers 13 residues. This CDR3 is CSARRKLNTEAFF. For the CDR3, the DNA is TGCAGTGCTAGACGAAAGTTGAACACTGAAGCTTTCTTT.

This clonotype was seen at least ten times. The V gene is TRBV29-1, the J gene TRBJ2-3; D perhaps matches TRBD2 (5 bases). CDR1 is SQVTM, CDR2 ANQGSEA, per germline. The V gene lost 4 bases and the J gene lost 4 bases, with 6 bases spanning the gap. The CDR3 totals 11 residues. This CDR3 reads CSVGGSDTQYF. CDR3 bases: TGCAGCGTTGGAGGGTCAGATACGCAGTATTTT.

The sample holds a few counts of this clonotype. The chain combines TRBV4-2 with TRBJ2-1; D unclear. Germline CDR1 and CDR2: LGHNA and YNFKEQ. V was shortened by 0 bases and J by 4 bases, with 10 bases between the two germline ends. The CDR3 covers 15 residues. The CDR3 DNA is TGTGCCAGCAGCCAAGAAGCGTCACGATACAATGAGCAGTTCTTC. It encodes CASSQEASRYNEQFF.

This clonotype appeared a few times. The chain uses TRBV20-1 and TRBJ2-7; 14 nucleotides align to TRBD2. Trimming removed 1 base from V and 7 bases from J; junction bases left unmatched: 6. CDR1 and CDR2 (germline): DFQATT, SNEGSKA (reference sequence). The CDR3 has 15 residues. The CDR3 loop is CSARVSGLAGVEQYF. In DNA, the CDR3 is TGCAGTGCTAGAGTTTCGGGACTAGCGGGAGTTGAGCAGTACTTC.

CDR3 protein: CASSWERIQYF. The DNA of the CDR3 is TGTGCCAGCAGTTGGGAAAGAATTCAGTACTTC. The chain links TRBV28 to TRBJ2-4; D uncertain. CDR1 and CDR2 from the germline V gene are MDHEN and SYDVKM. The length of the CDR3 is 11 residues. Trimming shortened V by 4 bases and J by 10 bases, and 8 bases separated the two germline ends.

This clonotype was observed a few times. CDR3 region: CASRPSGQETQYF. The DNA for the CDR3 is TGTGCCAGCAGGCCCAGCGGGCAAGAGACCCAGTACTTC. The genes are TRBV27 and TRBJ2-5; D perhaps matches TRBD2 (6 bases). The V gene lost 6 bases and the J gene lost 2 bases, with 10 bases spanning the gap. Per germline, CDR1 MNHEY and CDR2 SMNVEV (reference sequence). The CDR3 is 13 residues long.

This clonotype was seen a handful of times. The gene calls are TRBV14 and TRBJ2-1; 8 bases map to TRBD2. The germline V gene has CDR1 SGHDN and CDR2 FVKESK. The CDR3 sequence is 16 residues long. With 3 bases clipped from V and 3 bases from J, the junction kept 7 bases outside the gene matches. CDR3 in amino acids: CASSQRTSRLYNEQFF. CDR3 nucleotides: TGTGCCAGCAGCCAGCGGACTAGCAGACTCTACAATGAGCAGTTCTTC. The complete variable domain, with remaining parts taken from reference TRBV14 and TRBJ2-1, reads EAGVTQFPSHSVIEKGQTVTLRCDPISGHDNLYWYRRVMGKEIKFLLHFVKESKQDESGMPNNRFLAERTGGTYSTLKVQPAELEDSGVYFCASSQRTSRLYNEQFFGPGTRLTVL.

This clonotype has a count of ten or more. The CDR3 nucleotides read TGTGCCAGCAGGGCAGGACGGGCCTTAGTCAACGTCCTGACTTTC. Translation: CASRAGRALVNVLTF. The J gene is TRBJ2-6, the V gene TRBV6-1, with D hard to call. This CDR3 comprises 15 residues. V was clipped by 6 bases and J by 9 bases, with 18 bases between them. The germline CDR1 and CDR2 sequences are MNHNS and SASEGT.

As for this clonotype: With a much larger clone just one base away, this may be a read error. This chain uses TRBV7-3 with TRBJ2-1; no firm D call. V was cut by 1 base and J by 0 bases, with 1 base left in between. Germline V CDR1 and CDR2: SGHTA, FQGTGA. The CDR3 sequence is 13 residues long. The CDR3 region has the DNA TGTGCCAGCAGCTTAATCTCCTACAATGAGCAGTTCTTC. Amino acid sequence: CASSLISYNEQFF.

This clonotype was counted at least ten times. In DNA form, the CDR3 reads TGTGCCAGCAGCGTGGGGCAGCAAACGAACACCGGGGAGCTGTTTTTT. Translating gives CASSVGQQTNTGELFF. The chain carries TRBV9 and TRBJ2-2, with D perhaps matching TRBD1 (5 bases). The CDR3 sequence is 16 residues long. Trimming shortened V by 2 bases and J by 0 bases, and 11 bases separated the two germline ends. Germline V lookup: CDR1 SGDLS, CDR2 YYNGEE.

This clonotype showed up many times. The chain joins TRBV30 to TRBJ1-6; a possible D gene is TRBD1 (5 bases). CDR3 length: 14 residues. Looked up from germline, CDR1 is GTSNPN and CDR2 is SVGIG (reference sequence). The germline V and J ends were trimmed by 2 bases and 5 bases, with 10 bases remaining between them. The CDR3 here is CAWSPGTNNSPLHF. CDR3 sequence (DNA): TGTGCCTGGAGTCCCGGGACCAATAATTCACCCCTCCACTTT.

The rearrangement uses TRBV12-3 or TRBV12-4 and TRBJ2-4; D is tentatively TRBD1 or TRBD2 (5 bases each). The CDR3 has 11 amino acids. Trimming took off 6 bases at V and 7 bases at J, with 7 bases between the two ends. As DNA, the CDR3 is TGTGCCAGCAGCGAGGGGAACATTCAGTACTTC. Its translation: CASSEGNIQYF.

This clonotype appeared once. A read error is possible here, since a much larger clone lies one base away. The chain recombines TRBV6-2 or TRBV6-3 with TRBJ1-5, with D perhaps matching TRBD1 (5 bases). V was clipped by 6 bases and J by 4 bases, with 10 bases between them. The CDR3 covers 13 residues. Germline CDR1 reads MNHEY; CDR2 reads SVGEGT. For the CDR3, the DNA is TGTGCCAGCAGCTCCTCAGGGAATCAGCCCCAGCATTTT. It encodes CASSSSGNQPQHF.

The chain uses TRBV4-2 and TRBJ1-1, with D hard to call. CDR1 and CDR2 from the germline V gene are LGHNA and YNFKEQ. Trimming took off 1 base at V and 3 bases at J, with 6 bases between the two ends. The CDR3 runs 13 residues. The chain's CDR3 is CASSQGTYTEAFF. CDR3 in DNA: TGTGCCAGCAGCCAAGGGACCTACACTGAAGCTTTCTTT.

This clonotype has a handful of counts. The chain joins TRBV12-3 or TRBV12-4 to TRBJ1-3; D is undetermined. Trimming shortened V by 4 bases and J by 4 bases, and 11 bases separated the two germline ends. The CDR3 has 14 amino acids. The CDR3 region has the DNA TGTGCCAGCAGTTCCGACACGGGAGGAAACACCATATATTTT. Its translation is CASSSDTGGNTIYF.

This chain links TRBV5-1 with TRBJ2-2; possibly TRBD1 or TRBD2 for D (6 bases each). The CDR3 covers 15 residues. Germline CDR1 is SGHRS and CDR2 is YFSETQ. The ends were cut back, 3 bases at V and 7 bases at J, with 16 bases in the middle. Here the CDR3 reads CASSSLQGAGGELFF. The CDR3 DNA reads TGCGCCAGCAGCTCTCTACAGGGAGCGGGCGGGGAGCTGTTTTTT.

The V gene is TRBV5-1, the J gene TRBJ2-7, with D tentatively TRBD2 (6 bases). The CDR3 runs to 15 residues. Germline values: CDR1 SGHRS, CDR2 YFSETQ. V lost 4 bases, J lost 3 bases, and 17 bases lay in between. CDR3 protein: CASSVVPGLLYEQYF. The DNA of the CDR3 is TGCGCCAGCAGCGTGGTACCGGGACTCCTCTACGAGCAGTACTTC.

This clonotype has just a few counts. The V gene is TRBV20-1, the J gene TRBJ2-7; 8 positions agree with TRBD2. Trimming took 3 bases from V and 3 from J; bases not matched to a gene: 4. The CDR3 covers 13 residues. Germline lookup yields CDR1 DFQATT and CDR2 SNEGSKA (reference sequence). The CDR3 coding sequence is TGCAGTGCTAGGACGGGACTAGACTACGAGCAGTACTTC. Its translation: CSARTGLDYEQYF.

This clonotype was counted only a few times. The chain carries TRBV29-1 and TRBJ2-5, with 8 bases that match TRBD1. Germline CDR1 SQVTM, CDR2 ANQGSEA. Trimming at V came to 8 bases and at J to 5 bases, leaving 10 bases not matched to a gene. The CDR3 totals 13 residues. DNA of the CDR3: TGCAGCTATGGACAGGGACGGCGGGAGACCCAGTACTTC. As protein: CSYGQGRRETQYF.

The chain joins TRBV29-1 to TRBJ1-5; 9 positions agree with TRBD1. The germline V gene encodes CDR1 SQVTM and CDR2 ANQGSEA. This CDR3 comprises 13 residues. V was clipped by 6 bases and J by 4 bases; unmatched bases: 4. The CDR3 loop reads CSVLQGANQPQHF. CDR3 nucleotide sequence: TGCAGCGTCCTACAGGGGGCTAATCAGCCCCAGCATTTT.

CDR3 sequence (DNA): TGTGCCAGCTCACGTTCATCTAGCGTCAATGAGCAGTTCTTC. Translation gives CASSRSSSVNEQFF. The rearrangement joins TRBV18 to TRBJ2-1; a weak D match, TRBD2 (6 bases). Germline V CDR1 and CDR2: KGHSH, LQKENI. The length of the CDR3 is 14 residues. Trimming cost V 4 bases and J 6 bases, with 13 bases left between them.

The chain has TRBV20-1 and TRBJ2-5; a weak D match, TRBD1 (5 bases). Germline V gene sequence: CDR1 DFQATT, CDR2 SNEGSKA (reference sequence). V lost 4 bases, J lost 3 bases, and 15 bases lay in between. The CDR3 length is 14 residues. CDR3 coding DNA: TGCAGTGCTAATTGGGGCGCGTTGGAAGAGACCCAGTACTTC. This encodes CSANWGALEETQYF.

The V call is TRBV11-1, the J call TRBJ2-7; 9 bases line up with TRBD2. The CDR3 is 18 residues long. After removal of 4 bases from V and 3 bases from J, the junction contained 16 bases not matched to a gene. CDR1 is SGHAT and CDR2 is FQDESV in the germline V gene (reference sequence). CDR3: CASSSRSLAGVFDYEQYF. In DNA form, the CDR3 reads TGTGCCAGCAGCTCCCGTAGTTTAGCGGGGGTTTTCGACTACGAGCAGTACTTC.

This chain uses TRBV27 with TRBJ2-7; no clear D gene. V was shortened by 1 base and J by 2 bases, with 15 bases between the two germline ends. Germline CDR1 and CDR2: MNHEY and SMNVEV (reference sequence). The CDR3 runs 16 residues. For the CDR3, the DNA is TGTGCCAGCAGTTTATACCCCGACGGCCGCACCTACGAGCAGTACTTC. Protein sequence: CASSLYPDGRTYEQYF.

V and J are TRBV15 and TRBJ2-7; TRBD1 agrees at 11 bases. Germline CDR1 is LNHNV and CDR2 is YYDKDF (reference sequence). J gave up 6 bases and V 6 bases, and 7 bases lay outside the gene matches. CDR3 length equals 14 residues. DNA of the CDR3: TGTGCCACCAGTTTGGGGACAGGGGGAGCCGAGCAGTACTTC. Protein product: CATSLGTGGAEQYF.

This chain uses TRBV5-1 with TRBJ2-7; tentatively, D is TRBD1 or TRBD2 (5 bases each). The ends were cut back, 0 bases at V and 3 bases at J, with 13 bases in the middle. Per germline, CDR1 SGHRS and CDR2 YFSETQ. The CDR3 has 15 residues. The DNA for the CDR3 is TGCGCCAGCAGCTTGGGGTTTGGGGACGGCTACGAGCAGTACTTC. Its translation is CASSLGFGDGYEQYF.

The gene calls are TRBV28 and TRBJ2-3; D is possibly TRBD1 or TRBD2 (6 bases each). Germline-derived CDR1 and CDR2 are MDHEN and SYDVKM. V lost 1 base and J 5 bases, leaving 37 bases between the germline ends. This CDR3 spans 23 amino acids. The CDR3 here is CASSLSWVSGQGDGRVEIDTQYF. The CDR3 DNA reads as TGTGCCAGCAGTTTATCATGGGTGTCGGGACAAGGCGACGGGAGAGTTGAAATAGATACGCAGTATTTT. Supplemented by reference TRBV28 and TRBJ2-3, the full variable domain reads DVKVTQSSRYLVKRTGEKVFLECVQDMDHENMFWYRQDPGLGLRLIYFSYDVKMKEKGDIPEGYSVSREKKERFSLILESASTNQTSMYLCASSLSWVSGQGDGRVEIDTQYFGPGTRLTVL.